The rows below give T cell receptor beta chains drawn from one sample of a study of chemoradiotherapy in HPV16-positive cancers. Sequenced by immunoSEQ multiplex PCR; TCRdb stores in-frame clones only, minus some. The table shows tens of thousands of clones, with 80% to 90% occurring only once. The sample was blood, taken from a patient who underwent chemoradiotherapy. These receptor sequences come from a human donor with HPV-associated anogenital cancer. Both conserved end residues are part of each CDR3. The D gene is left open where the match is weak. Not all rows give a size; the values are once, few, many and, for expanded clones, a class.

clone_size,j_call,d_call,v_call,cdr3_nt,cdr3_aa
-,TRBJ1-1,-,TRBV7-9,TGTGCCAGCAGCAATCCCGGAGCCATTGAAGCTTTCTTT,CASSNPGAIEAFF
-,TRBJ1-2,TRBD1,TRBV2,TGTGCCAGCAGTGAAGGGCAGGGGGTGGGTGGCTACACCTTC,CASSEGQGVGGYTF
-,TRBJ2-1,-,TRBV2,TGTGCCAGCAGTGAATCGAGAGGGTACAATGAGCAGTTCTTC,CASSESRGYNEQFF
-,TRBJ1-5,-,TRBV5-1,TGCGCCAGCAGCCTGGATGGGGGAATCAATCAGCCCCAGCATTTT,CASSLDGGINQPQHF
-,TRBJ2-2,TRBD1,TRBV2,TGTGCCAGCAGTATGGGACAGACGAACACCGGGGAGCTGTTTTTT,CASSMGQTNTGELFF
-,TRBJ1-1,TRBD1,TRBV10-3,TGTGCCATCAGTGAATTAGGACAGGGCATGAACACTGAAGCTTTCTTT,CAISELGQGMNTEAFF
-,TRBJ1-2,-,TRBV7-3,TGTGCCAGCAGATTGACCGGGGGGGAGGATTATGGCTACACCTTC,CASRLTGGEDYGYTF
-,TRBJ2-2,-,TRBV7-9,TGTGCCAGCAGTCCACGAACCGAGTACGGAGCGAACACCGGGGAGCTGTTTTTT,CASSPRTEYGANTGELFF
-,TRBJ2-2,-,TRBV7-2,TGTGCCAGCAGCTTAGACAGGGCGAACACCGGGGAGCTGTTTTTT,CASSLDRANTGELFF
-,TRBJ1-2,TRBD1,TRBV5-1,TGCGCCAGCAGCGGAGGGACAGCTACCTATGGCTACACCTTC,CASSGGTATYGYTF
-,TRBJ2-6,-,TRBV9,TGTGCCAGCAGCGTAGCTACTGGGGCCAACGTCCTGACTTTC,CASSVATGANVLTF
-,TRBJ1-1,-,TRBV21-1,TGTGCCAGCAGCAAAGATGCGAACACTGAAGCTTTCTTT,CASSKDANTEAFF
-,TRBJ1-3,-,TRBV9,TGTGCCAGCAGCGTAGGATCCAGTAACTCTGGAAACACCATATATTTT,CASSVGSSNSGNTIYF
-,TRBJ1-2,TRBD1,TRBV29-1,TGCAGCGCTACCGGGACAGGGGCGCAGAGTGGCTACACCTTC,CSATGTGAQSGYTF
-,TRBJ2-2,-,TRBV29-1,TGCAGCGTTGACAGTCGGGGAGGGGAGCTGTTTTTT,CSVDSRGGELFF
-,TRBJ1-6,-,TRBV10-2,TGCGCCAGCAGTGTGACGGTGAGCTCCTATAATTCACCCCTCCACTTT,CASSVTVSSYNSPLHF
once,TRBJ1-3,-,TRBV9,TGTGCCAGCAGCGTAGAGGCAGAACGAAACACCATATATTTT,CASSVEAERNTIYF
-,TRBJ2-1,TRBD2,TRBV7-3,TGTGCCAGCAGCACCGCGGGGGGGCTCCAAAATGAGCAGTTCTTC,CASSTAGGLQNEQFF
-,TRBJ2-3,TRBD1,TRBV27,TGTGCCAGCAGTGGGGACAGGTTCACAGATACGCAGTATTTT,CASSGDRFTDTQYF
-,TRBJ2-3,TRBD2,TRBV5-8,TGTGCCAGCAGCTTGGGCCAGCGGGGTAGCACAGATACGCAGTATTTT,CASSLGQRGSTDTQYF
once,TRBJ2-7,TRBD1,TRBV5-6,TGTGCCAGCAGCCCGGGACAGGGAGTATACGAGCAGTACTTC,CASSPGQGVYEQYF
-,TRBJ2-1,-,TRBV2,TGTGCCAGCAGTGTTAGGGCCGGCAATGAGCAGTTCTTC,CASSVRAGNEQFF
-,TRBJ1-4,-,TRBV5-8,TGTGCCAGCAGCTTTAACAGACCCGTATTTTTT,CASSFNRPVFF
-,TRBJ1-1,-,TRBV28,TGTGCCAGCAGTTTATCGGGGGTAACTGAAGCTTTCTTT,CASSLSGVTEAFF
-,TRBJ1-3,-,TRBV7-2,TGTGCCAGCAGCTTAGCGCTTCGGGGCAGGGTCAGGACTGGAAACACCATATATTTT,CASSLALRGRVRTGNTIYF
once,TRBJ2-7,TRBD2,TRBV11-2,TGTGCCAGCAGCTTCGCAGCGGGGTCCGAGGAGCAGTACTTC,CASSFAAGSEEQYF
-,TRBJ1-1,-,TRBV2,TGTGCCAGCAGTGAATTAGGTGAGTCGACTGAAGCTTTCTTT,CASSELGESTEAFF
-,TRBJ2-3,-,TRBV27,TGTGCCAGCAGTCTCCACAAAACAGATACGCAGTATTTT,CASSLHKTDTQYF
-,TRBJ1-3,-,TRBV6-5,TGTGCCAGCAGTTCCCCCCTGGGCTCTGGAAACACCATATATTTT,CASSSPLGSGNTIYF
-,TRBJ2-3,-,TRBV9,TGTGCCAGCAGCGACAGGGAGGGATCGTTATACACAGATACGCAGTATTTT,CASSDREGSLYTDTQYF
-,TRBJ1-1,-,TRBV7-9,TGTGCCAGCAGCTTAGGATTTAACACTGAAGCTTTCTTT,CASSLGFNTEAFF
-,TRBJ1-5,-,TRBV19,TGTGCCAGTAGTACTACAGCGGCCGGGACATACAATTCCAATCAGCCCCAGCATTTT,CASSTTAAGTYNSNQPQHF
-,TRBJ2-2,-,TRBV5-1,TGCGCCAGCAGCTTGACAGGGACCACCGGGGAGCTGTTTTTT,CASSLTGTTGELFF
-,TRBJ1-5,TRBD1,TRBV28,TGTGCCAGCAGTTCTAGACAGGGGAGTAGCAATCAGCCCCAGCATTTT,CASSSRQGSSNQPQHF
-,TRBJ1-2,-,TRBV23-1,TGCGCCAAAACAGTCAAGACGGACAGACTTACTAACTATGGCTACACCTTC,CAKTVKTDRLTNYGYTF
-,TRBJ2-3,TRBD2,TRBV7-2,TGTGCCAGCACCCCCAGGACTAGCAGGATTGAGAATACGCAGTATTTT,CASTPRTSRIENTQYF
-,TRBJ2-7,TRBD2,TRBV29-1,TGCAGCGTTGTTACGGGGGGTAGGTCCTACGAGCAGTACTTC,CSVVTGGRSYEQYF
-,TRBJ2-1,-,TRBV6-1,TGTGCCAGCAGTGAAGAGATAAAGAGTAATGAGCAGTTCTTC,CASSEEIKSNEQFF
-,TRBJ2-7,-,TRBV10-3,TGTGCCATCAGTGGGGACTTAGACTACGAGCAGTACTTC,CAISGDLDYEQYF
-,TRBJ1-1,TRBD1,TRBV5-1,TGCGCCAGCAGCCCGACAGCCGACAGGGTGGGCACTGAAGCTTTCTTT,CASSPTADRVGTEAFF
-,TRBJ2-2,-,TRBV9,TGTGCCAGCAGCGTGCTTCTGGACGCCGGGGAGCTGTTTTTT,CASSVLLDAGELFF
-,TRBJ1-1,-,TRBV6-1,TGTGCCAGCGAGAATGGCCCAGGACGGGACACTGAAGCTTTCTTT,CASENGPGRDTEAFF
-,TRBJ2-5,-,TRBV19,TGTGCCAGTAGTATGGGAGGAGTAGAGACCCAGTACTTC,CASSMGGVETQYF
once,TRBJ2-7,TRBD2,TRBV14,TGTGCCAGCAGCCAAGGAATTGGCCGGGGGGGCTACGAGCAGTACTTC,CASSQGIGRGGYEQYF
-,TRBJ2-3,TRBD2,TRBV5-6,TGTGCCAGCAGCGATGATAGCGGGGGGATAGATACGCAGTATTTT,CASSDDSGGIDTQYF
few,TRBJ1-1,TRBD1,TRBV29-1,TGCAGCGGGGGACAGATGAACACTGAAGCTTTCTTT,CSGGQMNTEAFF
-,TRBJ2-3,-,TRBV6-1,TGTGCCAGCACCTTCACAGATACGCAGTATTTT,CASTFTDTQYF
-,TRBJ2-2,TRBD1,TRBV5-6,TGTGCCAGCAGCTTGGGACAGGGGGCGAACACCGGGGAGCTGTTTTTT,CASSLGQGANTGELFF
once,TRBJ2-1,-,TRBV6-1,TGTGCCAGCAGTGAAGCGCACTCTGAGCAGTTCTTC,CASSEAHSEQFF
-,TRBJ2-7,-,TRBV11-3,TGTGCCAGCAGCCTCTTGGGGGGCGGGGTGTACGAGCAGTACTTC,CASSLLGGGVYEQYF
few,TRBJ2-7,-,TRBV27,TGTGCCAGCAGTTCAGGGACTGGCTACGAGCAGTACTTC,CASSSGTGYEQYF
-,TRBJ2-1,TRBD1,TRBV5-1,TGCGCCAGCAGGGGACAGGGGGTTAACAATGAGCAGTTCTTC,CASRGQGVNNEQFF
-,TRBJ2-5,-,TRBV7-9,TGTGCCAGCAGCGATCAGGAGTACCAAGAGACCCAGTACTTC,CASSDQEYQETQYF